This TCR beta chain came from a study of cytomegalovirus exposure and HLA in healthy donors. General observations from the study: The study flagged some 170 TCR beta chains as cytomegalovirus-associated. A later analysis reported that several of the most significant clusters appeared to be linked to common viral pathogens, among them Epstein-Barr virus. Follow-up analysis later connected one missense variant in DCLRE1C with trimming of TCR beta V- and J-genes.

This CDR3 is built from 17 residues. J was trimmed by 4 bases and V by 4 bases; bases with no gene match: 11. CDR1 is LNHDA and CDR2 is SQIVND in the germline V gene (reference sequence). 13 Jbeta primers and 60 Vbeta primers were used for the PCR. Only in-frame clones appear in the TCRdb table, and some are missing; sequencing was by immunoSEQ multiplex PCR. The data contain around 99,000 clones, 77% of them singletons. Comments on this clone: Its target is not known.

The V call is TRBV19, the J call TRBJ2-5; 11 bases match TRBD1. The sequenced sample was PBMCs. The receptor was isolated from a male donor in good health and CMV-seronegative. The CDR3: CASSRGLGQGARETQYF. In DNA form, the CDR3 reads TGTGCCAGTAGTAGGGGATTAGGACAGGGGGCCAGAGAGACCCAGTACTTC.